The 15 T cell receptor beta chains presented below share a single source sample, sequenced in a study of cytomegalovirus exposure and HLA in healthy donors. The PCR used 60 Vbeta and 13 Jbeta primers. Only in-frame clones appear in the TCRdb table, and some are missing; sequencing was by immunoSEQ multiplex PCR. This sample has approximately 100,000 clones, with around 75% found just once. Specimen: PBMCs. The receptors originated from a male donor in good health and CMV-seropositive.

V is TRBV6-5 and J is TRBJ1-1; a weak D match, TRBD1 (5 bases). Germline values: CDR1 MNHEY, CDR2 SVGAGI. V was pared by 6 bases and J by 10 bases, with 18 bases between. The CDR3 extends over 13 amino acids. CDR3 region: CASRKSRVLGAFF. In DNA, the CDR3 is TGTGCCAGCAGAAAATCCAGGGTTTTAGGAGCTTTCTTT.

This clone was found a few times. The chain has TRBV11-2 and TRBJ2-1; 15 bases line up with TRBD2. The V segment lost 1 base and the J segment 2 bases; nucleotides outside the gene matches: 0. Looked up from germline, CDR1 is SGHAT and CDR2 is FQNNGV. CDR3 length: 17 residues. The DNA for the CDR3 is TGTGCCAGCAGCTTAGGGACTAGCGGGGGGGCCTACAATGAGCAGTTCTTC. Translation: CASSLGTSGGAYNEQFF.

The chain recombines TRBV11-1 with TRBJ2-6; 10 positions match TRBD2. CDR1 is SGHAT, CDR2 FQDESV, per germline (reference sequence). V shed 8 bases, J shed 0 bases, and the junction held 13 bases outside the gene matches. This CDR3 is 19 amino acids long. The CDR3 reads CASAGRLAGGASGANVLTF. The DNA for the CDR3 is TGTGCCAGCGCAGGGAGGTTAGCGGGAGGAGCCTCTGGGGCCAACGTCCTGACTTTC.

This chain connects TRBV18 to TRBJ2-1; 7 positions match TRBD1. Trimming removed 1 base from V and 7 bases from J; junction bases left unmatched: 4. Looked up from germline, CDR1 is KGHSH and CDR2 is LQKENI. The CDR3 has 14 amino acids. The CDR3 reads CASSPQAGGNEQFF. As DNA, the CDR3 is TGTGCCAGCTCACCACAGGCAGGGGGAAATGAGCAGTTCTTC.

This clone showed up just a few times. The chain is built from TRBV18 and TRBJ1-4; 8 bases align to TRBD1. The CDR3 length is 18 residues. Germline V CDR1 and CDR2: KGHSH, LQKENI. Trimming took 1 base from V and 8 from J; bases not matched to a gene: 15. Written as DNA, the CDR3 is TGTGCCAGCTCACCACAAGAGGTCAGGGGGCTTTTCGGCGAAAAACTGTTTTTT. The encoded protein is CASSPQEVRGLFGEKLFF.

The CDR3 nucleotides read TGTGCCAGCTCAGACCAGGGGACTAGCGGGCGTAAGACCCAGTACTTC. Protein sequence: CASSDQGTSGRKTQYF. The chain employs TRBV18 and TRBJ2-5, with 12 bases fitting TRBD2. Germline V gene sequence: CDR1 KGHSH, CDR2 LQKENI. Trimming removed 5 bases from V and 6 bases from J; junction bases left unmatched: 10. The CDR3 length is 16 residues.

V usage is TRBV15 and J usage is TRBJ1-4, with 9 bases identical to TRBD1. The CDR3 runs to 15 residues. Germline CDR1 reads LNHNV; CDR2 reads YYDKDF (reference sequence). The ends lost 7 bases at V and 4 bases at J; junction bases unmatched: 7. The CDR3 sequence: CATTQGQGNNEKLFF. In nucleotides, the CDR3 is TGTGCCACCACCCAAGGACAGGGGAATAATGAAAAACTGTTTTTT. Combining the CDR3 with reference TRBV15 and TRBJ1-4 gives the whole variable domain DAMVIQNPRYQVTQFGKPVTLSCSQTLNHNVMYWYQQKSSQAPKLLFHYYDKDFNNEADTPDNFQSRRPNTSFCFLDIRSPGLGDTAMYLCATTQGQGNNEKLFFGSGTQLSVL.

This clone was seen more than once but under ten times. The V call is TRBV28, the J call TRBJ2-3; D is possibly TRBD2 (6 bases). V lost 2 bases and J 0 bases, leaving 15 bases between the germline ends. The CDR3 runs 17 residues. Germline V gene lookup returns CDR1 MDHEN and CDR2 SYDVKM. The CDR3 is CASSLRLTGASTDTQYF. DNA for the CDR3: TGTGCCAGCAGTTTAAGGTTGACGGGAGCTAGCACAGATACGCAGTATTTT. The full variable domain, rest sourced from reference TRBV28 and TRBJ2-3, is DVKVTQSSRYLVKRTGEKVFLECVQDMDHENMFWYRQDPGLGLRLIYFSYDVKMKEKGDIPEGYSVSREKKERFSLILESASTNQTSMYLCASSLRLTGASTDTQYFGPGTRLTVL.

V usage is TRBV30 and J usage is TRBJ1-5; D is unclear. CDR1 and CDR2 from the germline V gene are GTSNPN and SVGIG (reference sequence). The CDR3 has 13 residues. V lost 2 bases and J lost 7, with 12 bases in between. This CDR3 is CAWSPGLPQPQHF. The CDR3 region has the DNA TGTGCCTGGAGTCCGGGGTTGCCGCAGCCCCAGCATTTT.

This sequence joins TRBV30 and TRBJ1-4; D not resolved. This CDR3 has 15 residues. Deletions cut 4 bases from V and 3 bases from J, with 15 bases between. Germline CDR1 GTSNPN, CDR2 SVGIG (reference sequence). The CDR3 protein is CAWTESGWSNEKLFF. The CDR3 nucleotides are TGTGCCTGGACTGAATCGGGGTGGTCTAATGAAAAACTGTTTTTT.

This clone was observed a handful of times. The CDR3 here is CASSIPGQVYEQYF. The CDR3 DNA reads as TGTGCCAGTAGTATACCTGGACAGGTCTACGAGCAGTACTTC. The rearrangement links TRBV19 to TRBJ2-7, with 7 bases identical to TRBD1. The V segment lost 2 bases and the J segment 3 bases; nucleotides outside the gene matches: 4. The CDR3 length is 14 residues. Looked up from germline, CDR1 is LNHDA and CDR2 is SQIVND (reference sequence).

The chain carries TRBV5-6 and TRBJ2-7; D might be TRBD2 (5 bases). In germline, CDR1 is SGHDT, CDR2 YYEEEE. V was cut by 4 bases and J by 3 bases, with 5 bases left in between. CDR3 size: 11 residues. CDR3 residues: CASSRGYEQYF. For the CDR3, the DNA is TGTGCCAGCAGCCGGGGCTACGAGCAGTACTTC.

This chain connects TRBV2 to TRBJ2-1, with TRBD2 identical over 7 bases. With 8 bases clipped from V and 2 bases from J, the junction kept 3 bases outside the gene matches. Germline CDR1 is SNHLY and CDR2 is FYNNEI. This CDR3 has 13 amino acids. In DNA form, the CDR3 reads TGTGCCAGCCAGCGGGACCCCTACAATGAGCAGTTCTTC. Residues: CASQRDPYNEQFF.

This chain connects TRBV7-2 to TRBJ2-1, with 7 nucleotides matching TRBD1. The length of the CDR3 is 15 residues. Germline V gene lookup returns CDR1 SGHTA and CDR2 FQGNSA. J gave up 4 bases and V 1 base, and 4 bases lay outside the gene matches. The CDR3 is CASSLVGGAYNEQFF. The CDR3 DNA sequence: TGTGCCAGCAGCTTAGTAGGGGGCGCGTACAATGAGCAGTTCTTC.

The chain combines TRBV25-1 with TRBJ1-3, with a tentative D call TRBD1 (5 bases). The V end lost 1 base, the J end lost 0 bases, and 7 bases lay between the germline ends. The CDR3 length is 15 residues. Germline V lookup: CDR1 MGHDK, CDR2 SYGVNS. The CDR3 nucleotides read TGTGCCAGCAGTGAATCCGGGGGCTCTGGAAACACCATATATTTT. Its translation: CASSESGGSGNTIYF.